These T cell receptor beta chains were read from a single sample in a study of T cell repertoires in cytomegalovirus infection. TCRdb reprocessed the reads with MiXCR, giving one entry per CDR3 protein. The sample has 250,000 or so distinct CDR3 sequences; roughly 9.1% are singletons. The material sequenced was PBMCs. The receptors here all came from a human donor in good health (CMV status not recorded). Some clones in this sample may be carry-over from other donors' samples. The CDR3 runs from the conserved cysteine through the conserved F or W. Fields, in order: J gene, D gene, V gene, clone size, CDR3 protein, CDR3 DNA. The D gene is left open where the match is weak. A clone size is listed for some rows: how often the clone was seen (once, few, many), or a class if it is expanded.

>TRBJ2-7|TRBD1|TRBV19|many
CASSTGYRGAGEHEQYF
TGTGCCAGTAGTACCGGGTACAGGGGCGCAGGTGAACACGAGCAGTACTTC
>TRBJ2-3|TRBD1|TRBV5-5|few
CASSLAGTGSTDTQYF
TGTGCCAGCAGCTTGGCCGGGACAGGGAGCACAGATACGCAGTATTTT
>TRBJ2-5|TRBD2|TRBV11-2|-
CASSQGASGKETQYF
TGTGCCAGCAGCCAAGGGGCTAGCGGGAAAGAGACCCAGTACTTC
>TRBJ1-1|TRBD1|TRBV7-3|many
CASSLTPGGTEAFF
TGTGCCAGCAGCTTAACCCCAGGGGGTACTGAAGCTTTCTTT
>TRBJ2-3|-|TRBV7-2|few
CASSFSRDTDTQYF
TGTGCCAGCAGCTTTAGTCGGGATACAGATACGCAGTATTTT
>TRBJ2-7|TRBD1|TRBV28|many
CASSPNLGQGAKQYF
TGTGCCAGCAGTCCGAACCTGGGACAGGGGGCCAAGCAGTACTTC
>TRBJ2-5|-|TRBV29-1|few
CSVNRGETQYF
TGCAGCGTTAATAGGGGGGAGACCCAGTACTTC
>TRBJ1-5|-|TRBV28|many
CASSSGALVSYSNQPQHF
TGTGCCAGCAGTTCAGGGGCATTGGTCTCTTATAGCAATCAGCCCCAGCATTTT
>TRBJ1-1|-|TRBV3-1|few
CASSQDLDTMAKAFF
TGTGCCAGCAGCCAAGATTTGGACACCATGGCGAAAGCTTTCTTT
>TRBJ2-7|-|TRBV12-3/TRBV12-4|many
CASSLFATYEQYF
TGTGCCAGCAGTTTATTCGCAACTTACGAGCAGTACTTC
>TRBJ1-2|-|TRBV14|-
CASSHYEKSDPGGYTF
TGTGCCAGCAGCCATTATGAAAAATCAGACCCGGGCGGCTACACCTTC